Listed here are 14 T cell receptor beta chains from one sample, sequenced in a study of control samples from healthy donors and cancer patients. Here immunoSEQ multiplex PCR was the method, and the copy in TCRdb shows in-frame clones only, minus some. The data contain 150,000 to 200,000 clones, roughly 88% of them seen just once; the ten biggest clones take up about 5.3%. What was sequenced was blood. The receptors derive from a woman in her 30s in good health.

The chain has TRBV5-1 and TRBJ2-3; a possible D gene is TRBD2 (5 bases). The length of the CDR3 is 16 residues. Trimming stripped 0 bases from V and 2 bases from J, with 13 bases between. CDR1 SGHRS and CDR2 YFSETQ come from the germline V gene. CDR3 nucleotides: TGCGCCAGCAGCTTGGAGAGCGGAGCTTACACAGATACGCAGTATTTT. Protein product: CASSLESGAYTDTQYF.

Only a few counts were recorded for this clone. The chain links TRBV19 to TRBJ2-2; either TRBD1 or TRBD2 may supply D (6 bases each). V was pared by 7 bases and J by 6 bases, with 21 bases between. In germline, CDR1 is LNHDA, CDR2 SQIVND (reference sequence). There are 16 residues in the CDR3. CDR3 DNA: TGTGCCAGTACTGGGGCCTCCTTGGGGGGCGCCGGGGAGCTGTTTTTT. Protein product: CASTGASLGGAGELFF.

The table lists this clone with a few counts. The chain is built from TRBV5-1 and TRBJ2-2, with D possibly being TRBD2 (5 bases). The CDR3 consists of 14 residues. Trimming removed 0 bases at V and 5 bases at J, with 8 bases between. Germline V gives CDR1 SGHRS, CDR2 YFSETQ. The CDR3 DNA reads as TGCGCCAGCAGCTTGGAGGAGGTGACCGGGGAGCTGTTTTTT. Its translation is CASSLEEVTGELFF.

The CDR3 is CATSAPGQTVFYGYTF. The CDR3 nucleotides are TGTGCCACCAGCGCGCCGGGCCAAACAGTTTTCTATGGCTACACCTTC. The rearrangement links TRBV15 to TRBJ1-2; no firm D call. V was cut by 5 bases and J by 4 bases, with 20 bases left in between. This CDR3 has 16 amino acids. Germline values: CDR1 LNHNV, CDR2 YYDKDF (reference sequence).

J is TRBJ2-7 and V is TRBV27; TRBD2 aligns across 11 bases. V shed 1 base and J 2 bases; nucleotides not matched to a gene: 13. CDR1 and CDR2 (germline): MNHEY, SMNVEV (reference sequence). The CDR3 runs to 19 residues. The CDR3 bases are TGTGCCAGCAGTTTATGGTATCCTAGCGGGAGGCCGGGGGCCTACGAGCAGTACTTC. Translation gives CASSLWYPSGRPGAYEQYF.

The chain has TRBV20-1 and TRBJ2-7; D tentatively fits TRBD1 or TRBD2 (5 bases each). The germline V and J ends were trimmed by 3 bases and 3 bases, with 12 bases remaining between them. CDR1 is DFQATT, CDR2 SNEGSKA, per germline (reference sequence). This CDR3 region has 13 residues. CDR3 bases: TGCAGTGCTAGTGGTGGGGGAATCTACGAGCAGTACTTC. Translated, it gives CSASGGGIYEQYF.

CDR3 amino acids: CASSLIAPGREPYNEQFF. CDR3 bases: TGTGCCAGCAGCTTAATCGCACCGGGGCGGGAACCCTACAATGAGCAGTTCTTC. The V gene is TRBV7-9, the J gene TRBJ2-1; weak D call: TRBD2 (6 bases). The CDR3 has 18 amino acids. Per the germline V gene, CDR1 is SEHNR and CDR2 is FQNEAQ (reference sequence). Trimming took 2 bases from V and 2 from J, leaving 19 bases between them.

This clone was seen more than once but under ten times. The CDR3, as DNA: TGTGCCAGCGGTTGGATGGCACCCTCCTACGAGCAGTACTTC. Translation: CASGWMAPSYEQYF. The chain is built from TRBV5-8 and TRBJ2-7, with unresolved D. The CDR3 length is 14 residues. With 7 bases removed from V and 0 bases from J, the gap between germline ends came to 14 bases. Germline assignment: CDR1 SGHTS and CDR2 YDEGEE.

The chain recombines TRBV7-9 with TRBJ2-3; D assignment may be TRBD1 or TRBD2 (5 bases each). The CDR3 covers 14 residues. Per the germline V gene, CDR1 is SEHNR and CDR2 is FQNEAQ (reference sequence). Trimming shortened V by 5 bases and J by 3 bases, and 12 bases separated the two germline ends. CDR3 in DNA: TGTGCCAGCAGCGGGACCCACCAAACAGATACGCAGTATTTT. Translating gives CASSGTHQTDTQYF.

This clone occurred a few times. The gene calls are TRBV7-9 and TRBJ2-2; D is unclear. V was shortened by 0 bases and J by 2 bases, with 7 bases between the two germline ends. This CDR3 comprises 15 residues. Germline V CDR1 and CDR2: SEHNR, FQNEAQ (reference sequence). The CDR3 DNA reads as TGTGCCAGCAGCTTAGCGGCAGGAAACACCGGGGAGCTGTTTTTT. This gives the protein CASSLAAGNTGELFF.

The DNA for the CDR3 is TGTGCCAGCAGTTGGCCGGGGGAAACTGAAGCTTTCTTT. Protein product: CASSWPGETEAFF. The V and J genes are TRBV12-3 or TRBV12-4 and TRBJ1-1; a weak D match, TRBD1 (5 bases). The CDR3 has 13 amino acids. Trimming left V 4 bases short and J 5 bases short, with 11 bases between.

J is TRBJ1-4 and V is TRBV21-1. TRBV21-1 is termed a pseudogene. The CDR3 has 17 residues. Here the CDR3 DNA reads TGTGCCAGCAGCAAATCTAAGGGAGCCGGAACTAATGAAAAACTGTTTTTT. This codes for CASSKSKGAGTNEKLFF.

This chain links TRBV10-2 with TRBJ2-4, with a weak D call TRBD2 (7 bases). Trimming removed 0 bases from V and 6 bases from J, with 18 bases in between. The CDR3 extends over 17 amino acids. Germline V lookup: CDR1 WSHSY, CDR2 SAAADI. CDR3 sequence: CASSESGGGVGRNIQYF. DNA of the CDR3: TGCGCCAGCAGTGAGTCAGGAGGGGGGGTAGGTAGAAACATTCAGTACTTC.

The V gene is TRBV4-2, the J gene TRBJ2-3; D is undetermined. The V end was cut by 4 bases, the J end by 2 bases, with 13 bases between. Germline CDR1 and CDR2: LGHNA and YNFKEQ. CDR3 length equals 15 residues. The CDR3: CASSPMAVTTDTQYF. Written as DNA, the CDR3 is TGTGCCAGCAGCCCAATGGCGGTTACCACAGATACGCAGTATTTT.